The 26 T cell receptor beta chains listed next were all sequenced from one sample in a study of blood T cell repertoires in COVID-19. Generated by immunoSEQ multiplex PCR, the TCRdb table keeps only in-frame clones and is missing some. The sample contains about 89,000 clones, 80% of which appear only once. Sequenced sample: peripheral blood. The receptors here all came from a woman aged 80 or older with acute or convalescent COVID-19.

The chain uses TRBV6-2 or TRBV6-3 and TRBJ2-3; D is unresolved. Trimming took off 7 bases at V and 1 base at J, with 12 bases between the two ends. The length of the CDR3 is 14 residues. Per the germline V gene, CDR1 is MNHEY and CDR2 is SVGEGT. The CDR3 bases are TGTGCCAGCAACCCCTTGGCTGGCACAGATACGCAGTATTTT. It translates to CASNPLAGTDTQYF.

This chain joins TRBV7-2 and TRBJ2-3; a weak D match, TRBD2 (6 bases). This CDR3 region has 14 residues. Germline lookup yields CDR1 SGHTA and CDR2 FQGNSA. V was clipped by 4 bases and J by 5 bases, with 13 bases between them. CDR3 nucleotide sequence: TGTGCCAGCAGCTCACGGGCGGGGAAAGATACGCAGTATTTT. This gives the protein CASSSRAGKDTQYF.

The CDR3 is CSARTSRYEQYF. The CDR3 region has the DNA TGCAGCGCCAGGACTAGCAGATACGAGCAGTACTTC. This chain connects TRBV29-1 to TRBJ2-7; 8 positions agree with TRBD2. Unmatched junction bases numbered 6, after V lost 7 bases and J lost 4 bases. Germline V gene sequence: CDR1 SQVTM, CDR2 ANQGSEA. The CDR3 consists of 12 residues.

On this clone: The sample contains more than one DNA sequence encoding this CDR3. The gene calls are TRBV15 and TRBJ2-5; D call uncertain. Germline CDR1 is LNHNV and CDR2 is YYDKDF (reference sequence). Deletions cut 0 bases from V and 4 bases from J, with 6 bases between. The CDR3 covers 13 residues. The CDR3 spells CATSRDPGETQYF. The CDR3 nucleotides read TGTGCCACCAGCAGAGATCCGGGAGAGACCCAGTACTTC.

This clone showed up just a few times. The rearrangement uses TRBV15 and TRBJ2-7, with D possibly being TRBD1 (5 bases). The CDR3 is 16 residues long. V shed 0 bases and J shed 0 bases, with 12 bases lying between them. Germline V CDR1 and CDR2: LNHNV, YYDKDF (reference sequence). CDR3 DNA: TGTGCCACCAGCAGAGAGGCAGGGTCATCCTCCTACGAGCAGTACTTC. This translates into CATSREAGSSSYEQYF.

The CDR3 DNA follows: TGTGCCAGCAGCGAGAGACAGGCAGATACGCAGTATTTT. Protein sequence: CASSERQADTQYF. The V and J genes are TRBV7-2 and TRBJ2-3; D may be TRBD1 (6 bases). The CDR3 is made up of 13 amino acids. The germline gives CDR1 SGHTA, CDR2 FQGNSA. Trimming left V 5 bases short and J 4 bases short, with 10 bases between.

The genes are TRBV7-8 and TRBJ1-4; the D gene is possibly TRBD1 (6 bases). This CDR3 has 14 residues. Trimming took off 3 bases at V and 8 bases at J, with 13 bases between the two ends. Germline V gene lookup returns CDR1 SGHVS and CDR2 FQNEAQ. The CDR3 sequence: CASSFTGLKEKLFF. CDR3 DNA: TGTGCCAGCAGCTTCACAGGGCTGAAAGAAAAACTGTTTTTT.

This clone came up once. The V call is TRBV18, the J call TRBJ2-5, with 7 bases aligning to TRBD1. Germline lookup yields CDR1 KGHSH and CDR2 LQKENI. This CDR3 is built from 14 residues. Unmatched junction bases numbered 1, after V lost 2 bases and J lost 1 base. CDR3 in DNA: TGTGCCAGCTCACCAGACAGGGTCCAAGAGACCCAGTACTTC. Amino acids: CASSPDRVQETQYF.

Note on this clone: A junction end diverges from the germline sequence, so it may reflect a read error. V gene TRBV4-1 combines with J gene TRBJ2-7; 10 bases fit TRBD1. CDR3 length: 14 residues. The germline CDR1 and CDR2 sequences are MGHRA and YSYEKL. Written as DNA, the CDR3 is TGCGCCAGCAGCCAATCCCCCGGGACAGGGGACGCTTTCTTC. It specifies CASSQSPGTGDAFF.

The genes are TRBV10-2 and TRBJ2-3; 7 positions match TRBD2. There are 15 residues in the CDR3. The germline V gene encodes CDR1 WSHSY and CDR2 SAAADI. J lost 0 bases, V lost 2 bases, and 2 bases had no gene match. Here the CDR3 reads CASSEQRGSTDTQYF. The CDR3 DNA is TGCGCCAGCAGTGAGCAGCGGGGCAGCACAGATACGCAGTATTTT.

V is TRBV18 and J is TRBJ1-1; D gene ambiguous. The CDR3 consists of 14 residues. Germline CDR1 is KGHSH and CDR2 is LQKENI. V was clipped by 2 bases and J by 1 base, with 8 bases between them. This CDR3 is CASSPAIENTEAFF. CDR3 coding DNA: TGTGCCAGCTCACCAGCGATTGAGAACACTGAAGCTTTCTTT.

The genes are TRBV19 and TRBJ1-2; no clear D gene. The V gene lost 5 bases and the J gene lost 4 bases, with 8 bases spanning the gap. Germline V gene data show CDR1 as LNHDA and CDR2 as SQIVND (reference sequence). The CDR3 covers 12 residues. CDR3 nucleotide sequence: TGTGCCAGTAGTGGCAGAATCTATGGCTACACCTTC. Translating it yields CASSGRIYGYTF. Filled out from reference TRBV19 and TRBJ1-2, the complete variable domain reads DGGITQSPKYLFRKEGQNVTLSCEQNLNHDAMYWYRQDPGQGLRLIYYSQIVNDFQKGDIAEGYSVSREKKESFPLTVTSAQKNPTAFYLCASSGRIYGYTFGSGTRLTVV.

The V gene is TRBV9, the J gene TRBJ2-7, with 8 bases lining up with TRBD1. Per the germline V gene, CDR1 is SGDLS and CDR2 is YYNGEE. The CDR3 has 14 residues. The V and J ends lost 0 bases and 3 bases, in that order; junction bases with no gene match: 2. As DNA, the CDR3 is TGTGCCAGCAGCGTAGGGGACAGGTTCTACGAGCAGTACTTC. Amino acid sequence: CASSVGDRFYEQYF.

This chain links TRBV2 with TRBJ1-6; D remains unclear. Between the trimmed V and J ends, which lost 5 bases and 1 base, there was a span of 12 bases. The CDR3 extends over 16 amino acids. Germline V gives CDR1 SNHLY, CDR2 FYNNEI. CDR3 residues: CASSRLGVSYNSPLHF. The CDR3 nucleotides are TGTGCCAGCAGTCGGCTGGGAGTTTCCTATAATTCACCCCTCCACTTT.

The chain uses TRBV7-6 and TRBJ1-1; the match to TRBD1 covers 9 bases. The length of the CDR3 is 16 residues. Germline V gene data show CDR1 as SGHVS and CDR2 as FNYEAQ. J lost 1 base, V lost 3 bases, and 6 bases had no gene match. DNA for the CDR3: TGTGCCAGCAGCTTCGGGACAGGGATAGGGAACACTGAAGCTTTCTTT. It yields the protein CASSFGTGIGNTEAFF. The variable domain in full, with the rest retrieved from reference TRBV7-6 and TRBJ1-1, is GAGVSQSPRYKVTKRGQDVALRCDPISGHVSLYWYRQALGQGPEFLTYFNYEAQQDKSGLPNDRFSAERPEGSISTLTIQRTEQRDSAMYRCASSFGTGIGNTEAFFGQGTRLTVV.

This chain's CDR3 is CASGSGQGDTEAFF. The CDR3 DNA reads as TGTGCTAGTGGTTCCGGACAGGGAGACACTGAAGCTTTCTTT. The V call is TRBV12-5, the J call TRBJ1-1; 8 bases agree with TRBD1. V shed 4 bases, J shed 3 bases, and the junction held 4 bases outside the gene matches. The CDR3 loop spans 14 amino acids. The germline V gene has CDR1 LGHNT and CDR2 FRNRAP.

This chain connects TRBV5-6 to TRBJ1-5; D call uncertain. The germline V gene encodes CDR1 SGHDT and CDR2 YYEEEE. Trimming pared 2 bases from V and 6 bases from J, leaving 18 bases between. The CDR3 length is 16 residues. CDR3 residues: CASSFLQAGYGQPQHF. The CDR3 nucleotides read TGTGCCAGCAGCTTTCTCCAGGCGGGGTACGGTCAGCCCCAGCATTTT.

The V call is TRBV6-5, the J call TRBJ2-2; D call uncertain. The V end lost 4 bases, the J end lost 7 bases, and 13 bases lay between the germline ends. Germline V CDR1 and CDR2: MNHEY, SVGAGI. This CDR3 is built from 14 residues. CDR3 in DNA: TGTGCCAGCAGTTCTACCGCCACTGGCGGGGAGCTGTTTTTT. Its protein product is CASSSTATGGELFF.

The V gene is TRBV4-1, the J gene TRBJ2-3; perhaps TRBD1 as D (5 bases). V lost 1 base, J lost 2 bases, and 16 bases lay in between. The CDR3 length is 17 residues. Germline V CDR1 and CDR2: MGHRA, YSYEKL. CDR3 sequence reads: CASSQATGRLITDTQYF. Here the CDR3 DNA reads TGCGCCAGCAGCCAAGCCACAGGTCGCCTAATCACAGATACGCAGTATTTT.

In DNA form, the CDR3 reads TGTGCCAGCAGTGATGGGACAGGGCCAGATACGCAGTATTTT. Translated: CASSDGTGPDTQYF. The chain recombines TRBV2 with TRBJ2-3; 9 nucleotides align to TRBD1. In germline, CDR1 is SNHLY, CDR2 FYNNEI. The V gene end was trimmed by 3 bases and the J gene end by 4 bases; junction bases not matched to a gene: 2. The CDR3 is made up of 14 amino acids.

This clone was seen just once. The chain links TRBV27 to TRBJ1-1, with 10 bases lining up with TRBD1. This CDR3 is built from 15 residues. Germline V gives CDR1 MNHEY, CDR2 SMNVEV (reference sequence). The V segment lost 10 bases and the J segment 2 bases; nucleotides outside the gene matches: 10. CDR3 bases: TGTGCCACATTCCATCGGACAGGGGGAAACACTGAAGCTTTCTTT. Translated, it gives CATFHRTGGNTEAFF.

The V gene is TRBV5-6, the J gene TRBJ2-7; 7 nucleotides agree with TRBD1. The germline gives CDR1 SGHDT, CDR2 YYEEEE. This CDR3 region has 15 residues. J was trimmed by 3 bases and V by 2 bases; bases with no gene match: 8. This CDR3 reads CASSFLDRADYEQYF. CDR3 coding DNA: TGTGCCAGCAGCTTTCTAGACAGGGCGGACTACGAGCAGTACTTC.

This CDR3 is CASSWTSGSRTYNEQFF. The CDR3 nucleotides read TGTGCCAGCAGCTGGACTAGCGGGAGCAGGACCTACAATGAGCAGTTCTTC. The chain recombines TRBV7-9 with TRBJ2-1; 13 bases agree with TRBD2. The CDR3 is made up of 17 amino acids. Germline values: CDR1 SEHNR, CDR2 FQNEAQ (reference sequence). Germline trimming cut 4 bases from V and 2 bases from J; bases unmatched to any gene: 5.

J is TRBJ1-5 and V is TRBV19; 9 positions agree with TRBD1. CDR1 LNHDA and CDR2 SQIVND come from the germline V gene (reference sequence). Losses at the gene ends were 6 bases for V and 5 bases for J; bases not matched to a gene: 8. The CDR3 runs 15 residues. The CDR3 here is CASRTYRGLHQPQHF. Written as DNA, the CDR3 is TGTGCCAGTAGGACCTACAGGGGGCTTCATCAGCCCCAGCATTTT.

This sequence joins TRBV5-1 and TRBJ2-2, with TRBD2 identical over 8 bases. V shed 1 base and J 0 bases; nucleotides not matched to a gene: 2. Germline V gene data show CDR1 as SGHRS and CDR2 as YFSETQ. The CDR3 extends over 16 amino acids. CDR3 in DNA: TGCGCCAGCAGCTTGATTAGCGGGGCGAACACCGGGGAGCTGTTTTTT. This encodes CASSLISGANTGELFF.

V is TRBV19 and J is TRBJ1-3; tentative D call: TRBD1 (6 bases). The CDR3 has 14 residues. V was shortened by 8 bases and J by 1 base, with 12 bases between the two germline ends. CDR1 is LNHDA and CDR2 is SQIVND in the germline V gene (reference sequence). The CDR3 protein is CASLQGSSGNTIYF. The CDR3 DNA reads TGTGCCAGTCTTCAGGGGAGTTCTGGAAACACCATATATTTT.